This is a list of T cell receptor beta chains from one sample in a study of neurological immune-mediated disorders. TCRdb re-analysed the 5' RACE reads in MiXCR, keeping a single row per CDR3 protein. The sample records 55,000 to 70,000 distinct CDR3 sequences, around 5.1% being singletons. Source material: PBMCs. The source is a human donor with multiple sclerosis. The donor label of this sample is uncertain. Both conserved end residues are part of each CDR3. The D gene is left open where the match is weak. Clone size, where shown, is once, few, many, or a class for clones that have expanded.

abundance,v_gene,j_gene,d_gene,CDR3nt,CDR3aa
many,TRBV11-2,TRBJ1-3,NA,TGTGCCAGCAGCTTATCCGGGGGAAACACCATATATTTT,CASSLSGGNTIYF
NA,TRBV29-1,TRBJ2-1,NA,TGCACCGTAGGAGGTGGCAGGGCAGGTGAGCAGTTCTTC,CTVGGGRAGEQFF
many,TRBV5-6,TRBJ2-3,NA,TGTGCCAGCACCAGTATGACCAGATTCAGCACAGATACGCAGTATTTT,CASTSMTRFSTDTQYF
NA,TRBV6-5,TRBJ2-3,TRBD2,TGTGCCAGCAGTTACTCGACGAGCGGGGGGGGCACAGATACGCAGTATTTT,CASSYSTSGGGTDTQYF
many,TRBV7-8,TRBJ2-7,NA,TGTGCCAGCAGCTTAGACAGGGAGGACGAGCAGTACTTC,CASSLDREDEQYF
NA,TRBV6-1,TRBJ2-7,NA,TGTGCCAGCAGTGAACCTGCGGGACACCTTACCTACGAGCAGTACTTC,CASSEPAGHLTYEQYF
many,TRBV10-3,TRBJ2-2,NA,TGTGCCATCAGTGAAAGGGGCGCGAACACCGGGGAGCTGTTTTTT,CAISERGANTGELFF
many,TRBV20-1,TRBJ2-3,NA,TGCAGTGCCTTTTGGGCCCTCCGAGATACGCAGTATTTT,CSAFWALRDTQYF
many,TRBV7-2,TRBJ2-1,TRBD2,TGTGCCAGCAGCTTTGGTAGCGGGTCGGGAAATGAGCAGTTCTTC,CASSFGSGSGNEQFF
many,TRBV4-1,TRBJ2-7,NA,TGCGCCAGCAGCCACCCCCTGAAGACTACCCACGAGCAGTACTTC,CASSHPLKTTHEQYF
many,TRBV2,TRBJ2-2,NA,TGTGCCAGCAATAGTAGGGTCGGGGAGCTGTTTTTT,CASNSRVGELFF
many,TRBV5-1,TRBJ1-4,NA,TGCGCCAGCAGCTTGGCCGGATCCAATGAAAAACTGTTTTTT,CASSLAGSNEKLFF
many,TRBV20-1,TRBJ1-1,TRBD1,TGCAGTGCTAGACTTGAGGACAGGGCCTACGTGGCTTTCTTT,CSARLEDRAYVAFF
many,TRBV5-1,TRBJ1-1,NA,TGCGCCAGCAGCTTCGGTGGAAACACTGAAGCTTTCTTT,CASSFGGNTEAFF
many,TRBV5-1,TRBJ2-3,NA,TGCGCCAGCAGCTTGGGTGCCGGTGGGGAGACGCAGTATTTT,CASSLGAGGETQYF
many,TRBV29-1,TRBJ1-2,NA,TGCAGCGTTGAAGGGGGGTTAGACTATGGCTACACCTTC,CSVEGGLDYGYTF
many,TRBV5-1,TRBJ1-5,TRBD1,TGCGCCAGCAGCCTGACAGGGCCTAATCAGCCCCAGCATTTT,CASSLTGPNQPQHF
many,TRBV5-1,TRBJ2-1,TRBD2,TGCGCCAGCAGCTCTGGACTAGCGCCCTACAATGAGCAGTTCTTC,CASSSGLAPYNEQFF
many,TRBV5-1,TRBJ2-1,NA,TGCGCCAGCAGCTTGGCCATGGGGGGCCATGAGCAGTTCTTC,CASSLAMGGHEQFF
many,TRBV20-1,TRBJ2-3,NA,TGCAGTGCTCCTGCCGAGCGGGCCACAGATACGCAGTATTTT,CSAPAERATDTQYF
many,TRBV5-1,TRBJ1-4,NA,TGCGCCAGCAGCTTGGATCCGGCGGGGGAAGTGCTGTTTTTT,CASSLDPAGEVLFF
many,TRBV9,TRBJ2-3,TRBD2,TGTGCCAGCAGCTTAGACTTGCGGGGGGCCCCTGATACGCAGTATTTT,CASSLDLRGAPDTQYF
many,TRBV5-1,TRBJ2-5,TRBD2,TGCGCCAGCAGCTTGAACGGGGGGGCCGGGGAGACCCAGTACTTC,CASSLNGGAGETQYF
many,TRBV20-1,TRBJ1-1,NA,TGCAGTGCTAGAGTCGGAAGGTACAGTGAAGCTTTCTTT,CSARVGRYSEAFF
many,TRBV28,TRBJ2-1,NA,TGTGCCAGCAGTTTTTTGGGGGTACAAATCAATGAGCAGTTCTTC,CASSFLGVQINEQFF
many,TRBV4-1,TRBJ2-1,NA,TGCGCCAGCAGCCAAGGGCGTGGGGCTAGCAATGAGCAGTTCTTC,CASSQGRGASNEQFF
many,TRBV29-1,TRBJ2-1,NA,TGCAGCGTTGATGGGGACACCTCCTACAATGAGCAGTTCTTC,CSVDGDTSYNEQFF
many,TRBV12-3/TRBV12-4,TRBJ2-2,NA,TGTGCCAGCAGGAACGCAGGGGCCGGGGAGCTGTTTTTT,CASRNAGAGELFF
many,TRBV5-1,TRBJ2-7,TRBD1,TGCGCCAGCAGCCCCCACCTATATAGTATGACAGGGGTTCGCGACGAGCAGTACTTC,CASSPHLYSMTGVRDEQYF